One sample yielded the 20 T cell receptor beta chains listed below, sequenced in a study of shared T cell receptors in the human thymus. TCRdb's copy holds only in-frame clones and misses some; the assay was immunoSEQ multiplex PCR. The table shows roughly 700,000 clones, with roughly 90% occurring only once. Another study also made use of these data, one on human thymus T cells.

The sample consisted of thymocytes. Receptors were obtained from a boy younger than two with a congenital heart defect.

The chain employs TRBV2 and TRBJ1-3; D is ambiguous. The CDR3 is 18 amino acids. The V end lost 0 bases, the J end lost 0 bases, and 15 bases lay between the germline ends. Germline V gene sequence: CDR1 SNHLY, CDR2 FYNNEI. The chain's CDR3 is CASSEAGRSANSGNTIYF. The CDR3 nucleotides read TGTGCCAGCAGTGAAGCTGGTAGATCAGCGAACTCTGGAAACACCATATATTTT.

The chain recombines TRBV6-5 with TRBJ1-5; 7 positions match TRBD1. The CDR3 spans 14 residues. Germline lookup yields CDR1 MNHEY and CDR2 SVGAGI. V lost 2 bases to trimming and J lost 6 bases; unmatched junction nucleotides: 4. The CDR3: CASSYDDRAQPQHF. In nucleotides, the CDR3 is TGTGCCAGCAGTTACGACGACAGGGCTCAGCCCCAGCATTTT.

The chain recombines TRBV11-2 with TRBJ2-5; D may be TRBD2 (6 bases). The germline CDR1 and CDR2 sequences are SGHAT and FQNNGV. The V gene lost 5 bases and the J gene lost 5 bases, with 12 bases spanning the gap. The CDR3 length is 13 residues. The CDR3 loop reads CASSHTSRETQYF. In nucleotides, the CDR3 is TGTGCCAGCAGCCATACTAGCAGGGAGACCCAGTACTTC. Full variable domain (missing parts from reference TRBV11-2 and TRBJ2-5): EAGVAQSPRYKIIEKRQSVAFWCNPISGHATLYWYQQILGQGPKLLIQFQNNGVVDDSQLPKDRFSAERLKGVDSTLKIQPAKLEDSAVYLCASSHTSRETQYFGPGTRLLVL.

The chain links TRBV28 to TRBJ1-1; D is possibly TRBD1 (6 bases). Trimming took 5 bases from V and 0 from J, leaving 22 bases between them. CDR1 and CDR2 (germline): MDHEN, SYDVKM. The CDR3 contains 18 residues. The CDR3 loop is CASSPLRDTNYLNTEAFF. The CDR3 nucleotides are TGTGCCAGCAGTCCTCTCCGGGACACGAACTATTTGAACACTGAAGCTTTCTTT. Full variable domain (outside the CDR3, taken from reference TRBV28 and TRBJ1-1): DVKVTQSSRYLVKRTGEKVFLECVQDMDHENMFWYRQDPGLGLRLIYFSYDVKMKEKGDIPEGYSVSREKKERFSLILESASTNQTSMYLCASSPLRDTNYLNTEAFFGQGTRLTVV.

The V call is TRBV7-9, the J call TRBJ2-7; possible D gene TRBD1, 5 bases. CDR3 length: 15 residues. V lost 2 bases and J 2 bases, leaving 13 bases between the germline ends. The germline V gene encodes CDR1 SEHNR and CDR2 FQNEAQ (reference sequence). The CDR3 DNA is TGTGCCAGCAGCTTATCCCCTGGGGCCCCCTACGAGCAGTACTTC. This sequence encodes CASSLSPGAPYEQYF. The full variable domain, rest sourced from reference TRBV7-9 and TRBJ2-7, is DTGVSQNPRHKITKRGQNVTFRCDPISEHNRLYWYRQTLGQGPEFLTYFQNEAQLEKSRLLSDRFSAERPKGSFSTLEIQRTEQGDSAMYLCASSLSPGAPYEQYFGPGTRLTVT.

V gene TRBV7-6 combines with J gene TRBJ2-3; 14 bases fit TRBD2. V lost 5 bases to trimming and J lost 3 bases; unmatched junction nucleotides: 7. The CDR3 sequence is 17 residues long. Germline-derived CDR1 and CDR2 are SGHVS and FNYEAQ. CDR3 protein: CASSQLRLAGGTDTQYF. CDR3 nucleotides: TGTGCCAGCAGCCAACTAAGACTAGCGGGAGGGACAGATACGCAGTATTTT.

The CDR3 region has the DNA TGTGCCAGCAGCTTGGTTACGGGAAAGGAGGGGAACACTGAAGCTTTCTTT. This encodes CASSLVTGKEGNTEAFF. The rearrangement links TRBV5-4 to TRBJ1-1, with D unresolved. From germline, CDR1 is SGHNT and CDR2 YYREEE (reference sequence). Trimming removed 0 bases at V and 1 base at J, with 16 bases between. The CDR3 covers 17 residues.

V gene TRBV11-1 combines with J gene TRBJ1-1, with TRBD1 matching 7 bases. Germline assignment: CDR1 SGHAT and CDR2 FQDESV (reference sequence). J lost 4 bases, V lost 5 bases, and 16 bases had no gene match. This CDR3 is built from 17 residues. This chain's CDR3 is CASSQSTGTVPLTEAFF. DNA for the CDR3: TGTGCCAGCAGCCAAAGCACCGGGACAGTCCCTCTCACTGAAGCTTTCTTT.

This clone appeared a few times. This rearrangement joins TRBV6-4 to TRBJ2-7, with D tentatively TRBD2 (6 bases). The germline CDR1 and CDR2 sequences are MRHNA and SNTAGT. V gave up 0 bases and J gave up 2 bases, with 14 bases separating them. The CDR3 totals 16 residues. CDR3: CASSDSTTSLPYEQYF. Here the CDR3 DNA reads TGTGCCAGCAGTGACTCTACAACTAGCCTACCCTACGAGCAGTACTTC.

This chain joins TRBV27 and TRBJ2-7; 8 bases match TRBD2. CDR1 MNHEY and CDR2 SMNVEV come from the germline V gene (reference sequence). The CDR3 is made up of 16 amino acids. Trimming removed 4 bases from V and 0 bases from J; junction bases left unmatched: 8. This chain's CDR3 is CASSSGTTSGSYEQYF. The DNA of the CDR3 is TGTGCCAGCAGTTCGGGCACAACTAGCGGCTCCTACGAGCAGTACTTC.

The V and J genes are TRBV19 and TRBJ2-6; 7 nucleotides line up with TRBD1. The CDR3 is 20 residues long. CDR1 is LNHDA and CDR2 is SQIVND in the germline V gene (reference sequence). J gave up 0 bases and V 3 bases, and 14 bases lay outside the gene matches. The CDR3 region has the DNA TGTGCCAGTAGTATTCGCCCGACACCGACAGGGCCCTCTGGGGCCAACGTCCTGACTTTC. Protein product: CASSIRPTPTGPSGANVLTF.

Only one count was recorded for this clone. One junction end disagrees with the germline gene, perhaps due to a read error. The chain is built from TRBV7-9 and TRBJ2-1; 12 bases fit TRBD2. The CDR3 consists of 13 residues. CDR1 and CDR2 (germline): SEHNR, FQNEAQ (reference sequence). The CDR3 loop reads CRTSGITDNEQFF. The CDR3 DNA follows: TGCCGGACTAGCGGGATAACGGACAATGAGCAGTTCTTC.

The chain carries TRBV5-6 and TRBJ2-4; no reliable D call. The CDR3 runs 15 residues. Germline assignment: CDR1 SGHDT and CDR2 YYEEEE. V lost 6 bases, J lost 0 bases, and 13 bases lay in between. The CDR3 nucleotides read TGTGCCAGCACCTCTGCAGATCTAGCCAAAAACATTCAGTACTTC. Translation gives CASTSADLAKNIQYF.

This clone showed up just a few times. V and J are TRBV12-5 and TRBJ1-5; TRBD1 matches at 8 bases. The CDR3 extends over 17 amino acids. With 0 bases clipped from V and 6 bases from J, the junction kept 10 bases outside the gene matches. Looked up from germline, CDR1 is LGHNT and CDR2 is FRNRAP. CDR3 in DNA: TGTGCTAGTGGTTTGGTAGACTCGGACAGGGATATTCAGCCCCAGCATTTT. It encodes CASGLVDSDRDIQPQHF.

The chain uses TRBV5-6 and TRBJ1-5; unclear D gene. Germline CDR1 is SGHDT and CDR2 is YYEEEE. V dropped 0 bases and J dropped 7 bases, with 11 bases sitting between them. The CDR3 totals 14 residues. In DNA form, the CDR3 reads TGTGCCAGCAGCTTGGGACCGGGAGGGCAGCCCCAGCATTTT. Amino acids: CASSLGPGGQPQHF. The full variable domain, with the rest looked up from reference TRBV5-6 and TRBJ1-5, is DAGVTQSPTHLIKTRGQQVTLRCSPKSGHDTVSWYQQALGQGPQFIFQYYEEEERQRGNFPDRFSGHQFPNYSSELNVNALLLGDSALYLCASSLGPGGQPQHFGDGTRLSIL.

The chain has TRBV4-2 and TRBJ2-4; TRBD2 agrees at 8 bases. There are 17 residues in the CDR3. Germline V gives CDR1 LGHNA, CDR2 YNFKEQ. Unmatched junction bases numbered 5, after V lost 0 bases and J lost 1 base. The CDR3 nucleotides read TGTGCCAGCAGCCAAGATGGGCTAGCGGGCGCCAAAAACATTCAGTACTTC. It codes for CASSQDGLAGAKNIQYF.

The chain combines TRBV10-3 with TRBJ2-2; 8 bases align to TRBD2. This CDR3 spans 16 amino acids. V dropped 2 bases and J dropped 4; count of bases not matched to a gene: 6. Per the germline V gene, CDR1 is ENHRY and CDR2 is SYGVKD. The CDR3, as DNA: TGTGCCATCAGTGAGGGAGGACTAGCAGGCACCGGGGAGCTGTTTTTT. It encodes CAISEGGLAGTGELFF.

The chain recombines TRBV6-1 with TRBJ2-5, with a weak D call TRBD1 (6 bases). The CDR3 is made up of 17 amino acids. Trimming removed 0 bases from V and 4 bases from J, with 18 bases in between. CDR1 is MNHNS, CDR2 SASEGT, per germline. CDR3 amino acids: CASSEASGTPPAETQYF. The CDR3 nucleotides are TGTGCCAGCAGTGAAGCCTCCGGGACACCCCCGGCAGAGACCCAGTACTTC.

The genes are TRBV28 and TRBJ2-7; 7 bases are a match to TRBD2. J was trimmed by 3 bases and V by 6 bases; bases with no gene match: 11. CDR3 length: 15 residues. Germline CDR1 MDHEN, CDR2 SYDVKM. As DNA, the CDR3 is TGTGCCAGCAGCCCTGGGACTACCTTCATCTACGAGCAGTACTTC. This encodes CASSPGTTFIYEQYF.

This chain's CDR3 is CASSPTSGSGRELFF. CDR3 DNA sequence: TGTGCCAGCAGCCCGACTAGCGGGAGTGGGAGGGAGCTGTTTTTT. J is TRBJ2-2 and V is TRBV5-4, with 12 bases identical to TRBD2. CDR1 is SGHNT and CDR2 is YYREEE in the germline V gene (reference sequence). The ends lost 4 bases at V and 9 bases at J; junction bases unmatched: 7. The CDR3 has 15 residues.